These 12 T cell receptor beta chains were sequenced from one sample in a study of OX40 agonist ivuxolimab in advanced cancers. Method: immunoSEQ multiplex PCR; TCRdb's copy keeps in-frame clones and lacks some. The sample records tens of thousands of clones, approximately 90% being singletons. Here the sequenced sample was CD4+ or CD8+ T cells sorted from blood, taken in a trial of the OX40 agonist ivuxolimab. These receptors were obtained from an adult with an advanced solid tumor such as melanoma, head and neck, liver or kidney cancer.

The chain has TRBV28 and TRBJ2-2; 8 positions match TRBD2. V shed 9 bases and J 6 bases; nucleotides not matched to a gene: 18. The V gene's germline CDR1 is MDHEN and CDR2 SYDVKM. The CDR3 has 17 amino acids. The CDR3 here is CASLTLTGGRKAGELFF. CDR3 in DNA: TGTGCCAGTTTGACATTAACGGGGGGGCGAAAGGCCGGGGAGCTGTTTTTT.

The chain carries TRBV18 and TRBJ1-1; no firm D call. The ends were cut back, 0 bases at V and 6 bases at J, with 11 bases in the middle. This CDR3 is 14 amino acids long. CDR1 is KGHSH and CDR2 is LQKENI in the germline V gene. CDR3 DNA: TGTGCCAGCTCACCACCGGAGAGGGTAGCTGAAGCTTTCTTT. As protein: CASSPPERVAEAFF.

In this sample, this clone turned up once. The V call is TRBV7-8, the J call TRBJ1-1; D possibly corresponds to TRBD1 (6 bases). V was clipped by 3 bases and J by 3 bases, with 14 bases between them. Germline assignment: CDR1 SGHVS and CDR2 FQNEAQ. The CDR3 runs 15 residues. The CDR3 loop is CASSFPQGFDTEAFF. Written as DNA, the CDR3 is TGTGCCAGCAGCTTCCCACAGGGTTTCGACACTGAAGCTTTCTTT.

The chain has TRBV29-1 and TRBJ2-5; 7 nucleotides agree with TRBD2. The DNA end is a closer match to TRBJ2-7, so the J assignment may be wrong. This CDR3 has 13 amino acids. From germline, CDR1 is SQVTM and CDR2 ANQGSEA. CDR3 in DNA: TGCAGCGTAGCTAGCGGAAACTCCTACGAGCAGTACTTC. Translation: CSVASGNSYEQYF.

The chain has TRBV4-1 and TRBJ1-4; D ambiguous. This CDR3 has 16 amino acids. The germline V gene encodes CDR1 MGHRA and CDR2 YSYEKL. V lost 1 base and J 5 bases, leaving 14 bases between the germline ends. This chain's CDR3 is CASSQVATYGNEKLFF. In nucleotides, the CDR3 is TGCGCCAGCAGCCAAGTCGCGACGTACGGCAATGAAAAACTGTTTTTT.

The gene calls are TRBV25-1 and TRBJ1-2; D not resolved. CDR1 is MGHDK, CDR2 SYGVNS, per germline. Trimming removed 7 bases from V and 8 bases from J, with 17 bases in between. This CDR3 region has 13 residues. The CDR3 region is CASTSNWLRGYTF. CDR3 coding DNA: TGTGCCAGCACCTCTAATTGGCTCCGAGGCTACACCTTC.

This clone is medium-sized (0.01 to 0.1%) in the sample. The J gene is TRBJ2-1, the V gene TRBV18, with 9 nucleotides matching TRBD1. CDR1 and CDR2 from the germline V gene are KGHSH and LQKENI. V shed 11 bases, J shed 4 bases, and the junction held 9 bases outside the gene matches. The CDR3 contains 14 residues. The CDR3 here is CASAGTGYYNEQFF. The CDR3 DNA reads TGTGCCTCAGCGGGGACAGGGTATTACAATGAGCAGTTCTTC. Using reference TRBV18 and TRBJ2-1 for the parts outside the CDR3, the full variable domain is NAGVMQNPRHLVRRRGQEARLRCSPMKGHSHVYWYRQLPEEGLKFMVYLQKENIIDESGMPKERFSAEFPKEGPSILRIQQVVRGDSAAYFCASAGTGYYNEQFFGPGTRLTVL.

The chain links TRBV6-5 to TRBJ1-2; 8 bases are shared with TRBD1. The CDR3 loop spans 11 amino acids. Losses at the gene ends were 6 bases for V and 12 bases for J; bases not matched to a gene: 6. From germline, CDR1 is MNHEY and CDR2 SVGAGI. CDR3 sequence: CASSPGQGHTF. The CDR3 coding sequence is TGTGCCAGCAGCCCCGGACAGGGCCACACCTTC.

In its sample, this clone was seen once. The rearrangement uses TRBV27 and TRBJ2-3, with 10 positions matching TRBD1. Germline trimming cut 2 bases from V and 1 base from J; bases unmatched to any gene: 3. The CDR3 length is 16 residues. Germline CDR1 reads MNHEY; CDR2 reads SMNVEV (reference sequence). CDR3 coding DNA: TGTGCCAGCAGTTTAAAAGGGACAGGGGGCACAGATACGCAGTATTTT. It yields the protein CASSLKGTGGTDTQYF.

The J gene is TRBJ1-1, the V gene TRBV27, with unresolved D. Germline V gene sequence: CDR1 MNHEY, CDR2 SMNVEV (reference sequence). The ends were cut back, 6 bases at V and 11 bases at J, with 13 bases in the middle. The CDR3 has 11 amino acids. This CDR3 is CASSSLGQAFF. The CDR3 region has the DNA TGTGCCAGCAGCTCCCTGGGCCAGGCTTTCTTT.

The chain joins TRBV19 to TRBJ2-7; a weak D match, TRBD1 (6 bases). CDR3 length equals 16 residues. V lost 3 bases and J 2 bases, leaving 17 bases between the germline ends. CDR1 and CDR2 from the germline V gene are LNHDA and SQIVND (reference sequence). The CDR3, as DNA: TGTGCCAGTAGTATGGGGCGTTTCGGACAGACCTACGAGCAGTACTTC. Translation: CASSMGRFGQTYEQYF.

This chain joins TRBV4-2 and TRBJ2-1, with 10 bases lining up with TRBD2. The germline V gene encodes CDR1 LGHNA and CDR2 YNFKEQ. Trimming cost V 4 bases and J 3 bases; bases outside gene matches: 3. This CDR3 has 15 residues. DNA of the CDR3: TGTGCCAGCAGCCCTAGCGGGAGTTTCTACAATGAGCAGTTCTTC. Translating gives CASSPSGSFYNEQFF.